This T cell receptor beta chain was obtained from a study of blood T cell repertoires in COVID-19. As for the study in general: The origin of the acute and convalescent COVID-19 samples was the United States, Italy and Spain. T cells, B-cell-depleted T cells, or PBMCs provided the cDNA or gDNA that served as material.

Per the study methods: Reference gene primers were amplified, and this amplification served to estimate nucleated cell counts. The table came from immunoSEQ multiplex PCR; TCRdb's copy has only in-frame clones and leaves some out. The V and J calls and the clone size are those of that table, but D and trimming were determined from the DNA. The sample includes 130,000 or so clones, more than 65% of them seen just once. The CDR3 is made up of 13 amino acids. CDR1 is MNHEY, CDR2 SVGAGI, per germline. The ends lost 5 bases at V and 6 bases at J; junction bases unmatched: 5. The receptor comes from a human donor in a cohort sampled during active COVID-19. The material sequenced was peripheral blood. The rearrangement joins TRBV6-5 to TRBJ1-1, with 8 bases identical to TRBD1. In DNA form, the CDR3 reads TGTGCCAGCAGTCGACGACAGGGGTCTGAAGCTTTCTTT. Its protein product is CASSRRQGSEAFF.